A single T cell receptor beta chain is shown here with its context. Its antigen is still unknown. The data originate from a study of shared clonotypes between healthy human individuals. Using immunoSEQ multiplex PCR, the repertoire was profiled, and TCRdb retains in-frame clones only, with some absent. The data hold about 2.3 million clones, with about nine tenths observed a single time. Study-level findings and limits: Clonotype sharing among donors, it was expected, would be affected by sequencing depth.

The CDR3 has 12 residues. J was trimmed by 11 bases and V by 6 bases; bases with no gene match: 7. Germline CDR1 and CDR2: SNHLY and FYNNEI. The sequencing input was naive CD4+ T cells from PBMCs. Subset described: CD45RA+ positively selected. This chain connects TRBV2 to TRBJ2-7; 10 bases agree with TRBD2. The sequence came from a man aged 18 to 29 in good health. Some clones in this sample may be carry-over from other donors' samples. CDR3 region: CASRPLAGAKYF. The CDR3 DNA sequence: TGTGCCAGCAGGCCTCTAGCGGGAGCGAAGTACTTC.